The clone carrying this T cell receptor beta chain was seen many times. Its antigen is still unknown. PBMCs came from 9 to 10 ml fresh peripheral blood. This sample stems from a study of T cells in Graves' hyperthyroidism and ophthalmopathy. Amplification of TCR beta CDR3 regions used RNA as the template. The TCR CDR3 first-round RT-PCR relied on the HTBI primer set. Each CDR3 protein is one row after TCRdb ran MiXCR on the multiplex PCR reads. The repertoire holds about 580,000 distinct CDR3 sequences, with approximately 15% as singletons. V dropped 6 bases and J dropped 4; count of bases not matched to a gene: 5. This CDR3 is 13 amino acids long. CDR1 is MNHEY and CDR2 is SVGEGT in the germline V gene. Study conclusions and caveats: In blood, most of the thyroid clonotypes expanded above 0.001 were also present.

The J gene is TRBJ2-7, the V gene TRBV6-2 or TRBV6-3; 8 bases are shared with TRBD2. Sequencing was performed on blood. The sequence was collected from a woman between 25 and 40 years old with Graves' hyperthyroidism that later progressed to Graves' ophthalmopathy. CDR3 DNA sequence: TGTGCCAGCAGAGAAGGCGGGAGGTACGAGCAGTACTTC. Translation gives CASREGGRYEQYF.